This TCR beta chain is from a study of blood T cell repertoires in COVID-19. This CDR3 is 15 amino acids long. Germline lookup yields CDR1 WNHNN and CDR2 SYGVQD (reference sequence). The V end was cut by 0 bases, the J end by 0 bases, with 9 bases between. Participants were aged 18 to 89 years, lived in roughly 25 US areas, and enrolled virtually. Cohort allocation depended upon clinical history that participants reported. Produced via immunoSEQ multiplex PCR; TCRdb's table is partial and in-frame only. The top ten clones hold over 2.5% of a sample with about 250,000 clones, over 80% of them seen once.

The sequenced sample was PBMCs or T cells enriched from blood (not recorded which). This chain connects TRBV10-1 to TRBJ2-7; D gene uncertain. The clonotype was recovered from a woman aged 40 to 55 who had been exposed to COVID-19. The CDR3 loop is CASSESLGASYEQYF. In DNA, the CDR3 is TGCGCCAGCAGTGAGTCGTTGGGCGCCTCCTACGAGCAGTACTTC.